The next 27 T cell receptor beta chains were all read from a single sample in a study of blood T cells in healthy people across ages. The second PCR ran about 6 to 12 cycles with a sample-barcoded 5' primer and J-beta primers. MiXCR, run by TCRdb on the 5' RACE reads, gives a single entry per CDR3 protein. Found here are 1.5 million to 2 million distinct CDR3 sequences, 40% to 55% of them singletons; the top ten hold 2.1%. The specimen was blood. The receptors stem from a woman aged 40-49 years in good health.

There are many counts of this clonotype. The chain recombines TRBV11-2 with TRBJ2-7; 8 nucleotides align to TRBD1. The CDR3 is 15 residues long. CDR1 and CDR2 (germline): SGHAT, FQNNGV. With 4 bases clipped from V and 3 bases from J, the junction kept 8 bases outside the gene matches. CDR3 in DNA: TGTGCCAGCAGCTCCAGCCGGGACAGGTTCTACGAGCAGTACTTC. Protein: CASSSSRDRFYEQYF.

The chain joins TRBV6-5 to TRBJ1-2, with 9 bases fitting TRBD1. With 5 bases clipped from V and 5 bases from J, the junction kept 9 bases outside the gene matches. CDR1 and CDR2 (germline): MNHEY, SVGAGI. The CDR3 is 15 residues long. The CDR3 region has the DNA TGTGCCAGCAGTCTTGGGACAGGGCTCCTATATGGCTACACCTTC. It is translated as CASSLGTGLLYGYTF.

The chain has TRBV4-2 and TRBJ1-6; D is perhaps TRBD1 (5 bases). Germline V gene lookup returns CDR1 LGHNA and CDR2 YNFKEQ. V shed 0 bases and J shed 9 bases, with 6 bases lying between them. This CDR3 has 13 amino acids. In nucleotides, the CDR3 is TGTGCCAGCAGCCAAGAGAGGGGTTCACCCCTCCACTTT. It yields the protein CASSQERGSPLHF.

This chain connects TRBV12-5 to TRBJ1-2; D ambiguous. Germline V lookup: CDR1 LGHNT, CDR2 FRNRAP. The length of the CDR3 is 16 residues. The V end lost 3 bases, the J end lost 1 base, and 15 bases lay between the germline ends. CDR3 coding DNA: TGTGCTAGTGGTTTAGCAGGCGATCTTTATAACTATGGCTACACCTTC. This sequence encodes CASGLAGDLYNYGYTF.

V usage is TRBV6-2 or TRBV6-3 and J usage is TRBJ2-5, with D possibly matching TRBD2 (6 bases). The ends were cut back, 6 bases at V and 3 bases at J, with 20 bases in the middle. CDR3 length: 16 residues. CDR1 is MNHEY and CDR2 is SVGEGT in the germline V gene. This chain's CDR3 is CASRHHSGTLKETQYF. In DNA form, the CDR3 reads TGTGCCAGCAGACATCATTCCGGGACTCTGAAAGAGACCCAGTACTTC.

V and J are TRBV5-6 and TRBJ2-1, with D perhaps TRBD2 (6 bases). Trimming pared 4 bases from V and 4 bases from J, leaving 18 bases between. CDR1 is SGHDT and CDR2 is YYEEEE in the germline V gene. The CDR3 extends over 16 amino acids. CDR3 nucleotides: TGTGCCAGCAGCCCGGAGGGCAGGGCTGGATACAATGAGCAGTTCTTC. Residues: CASSPEGRAGYNEQFF.

The CDR3 region is CASREPLGWAGYGYTF. CDR3 nucleotides: TGTGCCAGCAGGGAGCCCCTAGGGTGGGCGGGCTATGGCTACACCTTC. The genes are TRBV6-5 and TRBJ1-2; no firm D call. The germline CDR1 and CDR2 sequences are MNHEY and SVGAGI. V gave up 6 bases and J gave up 4 bases, with 21 bases separating them. The CDR3 is 16 residues long.

The chain employs TRBV12-3 or TRBV12-4 and TRBJ2-2, with 10 nucleotides matching TRBD1. This CDR3 is built from 14 residues. Trimming cost V 9 bases and J 6 bases; bases outside gene matches: 7. The CDR3 nucleotides are TGTGCCAGTCTGGGACAGGGGTTTTCCGGGGAGCTGTTTTTT. Translation: CASLGQGFSGELFF.

The chain couples TRBV12-3 or TRBV12-4 to TRBJ1-6; possible D gene TRBD1, 6 bases. V gave up 2 bases and J gave up 10 bases, with 12 bases separating them. The CDR3 length is 14 residues. CDR3 in amino acids: CASSLNWGASPLHF. CDR3 DNA sequence: TGTGCCAGCAGTTTAAACTGGGGGGCCTCACCCCTCCACTTT.

J is TRBJ2-7 and V is TRBV28; D unclear. Germline V lookup: CDR1 MDHEN, CDR2 SYDVKM. This CDR3 is 13 amino acids long. The V gene lost 6 bases and the J gene lost 2 bases, with 11 bases spanning the gap. The CDR3, as DNA: TGTGCCAGCAGGGGCACCCCTACCTACGAGCAGTACTTC. It encodes CASRGTPTYEQYF.

V usage is TRBV6-4 and J usage is TRBJ2-3; TRBD2 matches 9 bases. CDR1 is MRHNA, CDR2 SNTAGT, per germline. The V segment lost 6 bases and the J segment 0 bases; nucleotides outside the gene matches: 4. The CDR3 totals 15 residues. DNA of the CDR3: TGTGCCAGCAGAGAAGGACTAGCGAGCACAGATACGCAGTATTTT. It yields the protein CASREGLASTDTQYF.

This chain uses TRBV2 with TRBJ1-5; 7 positions agree with TRBD1. V lost 4 bases, J lost 4 bases, and 7 bases stayed unmatched. CDR3 size: 15 residues. In germline, CDR1 is SNHLY, CDR2 FYNNEI. DNA for the CDR3: TGTGCCAGCAGTGCCGACGGGACAGCAAATCAGCCCCAGCATTTT. Translating it yields CASSADGTANQPQHF.

This chain connects TRBV20-1 to TRBJ2-3; possibly TRBD2 for D (6 bases). The CDR3 sequence is 16 residues long. In germline, CDR1 is DFQATT, CDR2 SNEGSKA (reference sequence). Trimming took 1 base from V and 1 from J, leaving 15 bases between them. The CDR3 protein is CSARASEGQGTDTQYF. The CDR3 nucleotides are TGCAGTGCTAGAGCCTCGGAGGGGCAGGGCACAGATACGCAGTATTTT.

The table lists this clonotype with a few counts. CDR3 nucleotide sequence: TGTGCCAGCAGTTCCTCCGGGGCCCCCAACGAGCAGTACTTC. It is translated as CASSSSGAPNEQYF. The chain couples TRBV27 to TRBJ2-7; tentatively, D is TRBD1 or TRBD2 (5 bases each). Trimming took 4 bases from V and 5 from J, leaving 15 bases between them. The CDR3 loop spans 14 amino acids. CDR1 is MNHEY, CDR2 SMNVEV, per germline (reference sequence).

The chain joins TRBV7-2 to TRBJ1-4, with D perhaps matching TRBD1 (5 bases). Germline V gene lookup returns CDR1 SGHTA and CDR2 FQGNSA. The V gene lost 4 bases and the J gene lost 0 bases, with 15 bases spanning the gap. This CDR3 has 17 amino acids. DNA of the CDR3: TGTGCCAGCAGCTCGGGGGAACAGAAAGCAACTAATGAAAAACTGTTTTTT. This gives the protein CASSSGEQKATNEKLFF.

The rearrangement uses TRBV7-2 and TRBJ2-3; D unresolved. CDR3 size: 14 residues. Germline loops: CDR1 SGHTA, CDR2 FQGNSA. With 1 base removed from V and 2 bases from J, the gap between germline ends came to 7 bases. The CDR3 DNA reads as TGTGCCAGCAGCTTAGAACCGGCCACAGATACGCAGTATTTT. Protein product: CASSLEPATDTQYF.

The gene calls are TRBV9 and TRBJ2-1; 8 bases line up with TRBD1. The germline CDR1 and CDR2 sequences are SGDLS and YYNGEE. The V and J ends lost 5 bases and 7 bases, in that order; junction bases with no gene match: 14. The CDR3 runs to 16 residues. This CDR3 is CASSDYAGGSRNEQFF. The CDR3 region has the DNA TGTGCCAGCAGTGATTATGCAGGGGGCTCTCGAAATGAGCAGTTCTTC.

The CDR3 loop reads CASSSYTGNQETQYF. The CDR3 DNA sequence: TGCGCCAGCAGCTCTTACACAGGGAACCAAGAGACCCAGTACTTC. This rearrangement joins TRBV5-1 to TRBJ2-5; D might be TRBD1 (6 bases). Trimming removed 3 bases at V and 0 bases at J, with 12 bases between. The CDR3 length is 15 residues. Germline CDR1 SGHRS, CDR2 YFSETQ.

The J gene is TRBJ2-3, the V gene TRBV20-1; no definite D call. The V end was cut by 3 bases, the J end by 0 bases, with 19 bases between. The CDR3 runs 17 residues. Germline loops: CDR1 DFQATT, CDR2 SNEGSKA (reference sequence). CDR3 sequence (DNA): TGCAGTGCTAGTCGGACGAACCCCCCCCCTAGCACAGATACGCAGTATTTT. Encoded protein: CSASRTNPPPSTDTQYF.

This clonotype turned up a few times. The gene calls are TRBV7-2 and TRBJ2-1; 10 nucleotides align to TRBD2. Losses at the gene ends were 3 bases for V and 7 bases for J; bases not matched to a gene: 15. The germline CDR1 and CDR2 sequences are SGHTA and FQGNSA. The CDR3 is 18 amino acids. This chain's CDR3 is CASSFITLAGGRSNEQFF. CDR3 DNA: TGTGCCAGCAGCTTCATTACCTTAGCGGGGGGCCGATCAAATGAGCAGTTCTTC.

This rearrangement joins TRBV2 to TRBJ2-1; 16 nucleotides match TRBD2. Germline V gives CDR1 SNHLY, CDR2 FYNNEI. The CDR3 runs to 15 residues. Losses at the gene ends were 2 bases for V and 12 bases for J; bases not matched to a gene: 4. The CDR3 reads CASSESGTSGGGQFF. CDR3 coding DNA: TGTGCCAGCAGTGAATCGGGGACTAGCGGGGGGGGGCAGTTCTTC.

V usage is TRBV6-2 or TRBV6-3 and J usage is TRBJ2-3; D tentatively fits TRBD1 or TRBD2 (5 bases each). CDR1 and CDR2 from the germline V gene are MNHEY and SVGEGT. Trimming stripped 5 bases from V and 4 bases from J, with 16 bases between. CDR3 length: 15 amino acids. The chain's CDR3 is CASSGPGRGPDTQYF. CDR3 sequence (DNA): TGTGCCAGCAGTGGTCCGGGACGCGGCCCAGATACGCAGTATTTT.

The chain joins TRBV5-1 to TRBJ2-3; 12 bases are a match to TRBD2. The CDR3 is made up of 19 amino acids. CDR1 is SGHRS, CDR2 YFSETQ, per germline. The V segment lost 3 bases and the J segment 0 bases; nucleotides outside the gene matches: 11. The chain's CDR3 is CASSSRGLAGFSSTDTQYF. DNA for the CDR3: TGCGCCAGCAGCTCGAGAGGACTAGCGGGGTTTTCTAGCACAGATACGCAGTATTTT.

CDR3 residues: CATSPGGILSYEQYF. In DNA form, the CDR3 reads TGTGCCACCAGCCCCGGCGGTATACTATCCTACGAGCAGTACTTC. The rearrangement joins TRBV15 to TRBJ2-7; D is uncertain. CDR1 is LNHNV and CDR2 is YYDKDF in the germline V gene (reference sequence). CDR3 size: 15 residues. Trimming removed 5 bases from V and 1 base from J, with 15 bases in between.

The chain employs TRBV20-1 and TRBJ2-3; TRBD1 matches at 10 bases. The CDR3 has 15 residues. V dropped 5 bases and J dropped 1; count of bases not matched to a gene: 6. Germline loops: CDR1 DFQATT, CDR2 SNEGSKA (reference sequence). CDR3 bases: TGCAGTGCTTCGCCCGGGACAGGGGGCACAGATACGCAGTATTTT. It translates to CSASPGTGGTDTQYF.

This clonotype showed up just a few times. The V gene is TRBV3-1, the J gene TRBJ2-3; 9 bases map to TRBD2. Germline-derived CDR1 and CDR2 are LGHDT and YNNKEL (reference sequence). Trimming took 0 bases from V and 4 from J; bases not matched to a gene: 8. The CDR3 extends over 17 amino acids. The CDR3 DNA is TGTGCCAGCAGCCAAGATCGGCTAGCGGGGAGTCCAGATACGCAGTATTTT. Encoded protein: CASSQDRLAGSPDTQYF.

Note on this clonotype: The junction departs from the called germline gene at one end, perhaps through a read error. This chain joins TRBV6-5 and TRBJ1-2; 7 nucleotides match TRBD1. Germline lookup yields CDR1 MNHEY and CDR2 SVGAGI. This CDR3 has 14 amino acids. The CDR3 DNA sequence: TGTGCCAGCAGTTACAGGGGGCATGACTATGGCAACACCTTC. This gives the protein CASSYRGHDYGNTF.